The clone carrying this T cell receptor (beta chain) turned up a few times. Its antigen is still unknown. This specimen belongs to a study of T cells in localized non-small cell lung cancer. Trimming took 5 bases from V and 4 from J, leaving 20 bases between them. The CDR3 has 17 amino acids. Germline V gene data show CDR1 as MNHGY and CDR2 as SAAAGT. Overall study findings and caveats: A single tumor region was sequenced, leaving heterogeneity possible. Maximal T cell clonality occurred in uninvolved adjacent lung, with tumor ranking below it.

Repertoires were generated with immunoSEQ multiplex PCR, while TCRdb's copy carries only in-frame clones and drops some. The sample comprises 1,500 to 2,000 clones, around 20% of which are singletons, and 15% to 20% rests with the top ten. The sequence derives from a man aged 35-75 years with stage II lung adenocarcinoma. V usage is TRBV6-8 and J usage is TRBJ1-4, with D possibly being TRBD1 (5 bases). This specimen consisted of normal lung tissue next to the tumor, obtained before any cancer treatment. This CDR3 is CASSRAFPRGVNEKLFF. The DNA of the CDR3 is TGTGCCAGCAGTCGGGCCTTTCCGCGGGGGGTTAATGAAAAACTGTTTTTT.